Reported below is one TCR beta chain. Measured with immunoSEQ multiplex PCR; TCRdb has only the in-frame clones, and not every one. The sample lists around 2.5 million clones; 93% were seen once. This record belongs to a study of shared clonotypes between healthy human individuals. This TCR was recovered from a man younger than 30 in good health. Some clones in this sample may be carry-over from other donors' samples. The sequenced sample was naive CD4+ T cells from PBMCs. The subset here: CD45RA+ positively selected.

CDR3 sequence: CASRRDGTDTQYF. CDR3 bases: TGTGCCAGCAGACGAGACGGGACAGATACGCAGTATTTT. This chain uses TRBV2 with TRBJ2-3; D not certain. Trimming cost V 6 bases and J 3 bases, with 10 bases left between them. Germline V gene sequence: CDR1 SNHLY, CDR2 FYNNEI. The CDR3 is 13 residues long.